What follows are 3 T cell receptor beta chains derived from one specimen sequenced in a study of T cells in narcolepsy. Profiling relied on immunoSEQ multiplex PCR, and the TCRdb table lists in-frame clones only, not all of them. The table includes about 36,000 clones, roughly four fifths detected once. The specimen sequenced was memory (CD45RA-) CD4+ T cells from blood. The source is a human donor in good health.

The chain links TRBV9 to TRBJ2-2; the D is unclear. Per the germline V gene, CDR1 is SGDLS and CDR2 is YYNGEE. V shed 1 base and J shed 2 bases, with 0 bases lying between them. The CDR3 consists of 12 residues. CDR3 amino acids: CASSVNTGELFF. As DNA, the CDR3 is TGTGCCAGCAGCGTAAACACCGGGGAGCTGTTTTTT.

The chain combines TRBV27 with TRBJ1-3, with D uncertain. The CDR3 has 15 residues. The V gene lost 6 bases and the J gene lost 0 bases, with 12 bases spanning the gap. From germline, CDR1 is MNHEY and CDR2 SMNVEV (reference sequence). In DNA, the CDR3 is TGTGCCAGCAGCCGAAAGCCGTTCTCTGGAAACACCATATATTTT. Protein sequence: CASSRKPFSGNTIYF.

The chain couples TRBV2 to TRBJ2-1; a weak D match, TRBD2 (5 bases). The ends were cut back, 10 bases at V and 8 bases at J, with 15 bases in the middle. The germline V gene has CDR1 SNHLY and CDR2 FYNNEI. The CDR3 totals 12 residues. CDR3 sequence reads: CAIGLRFDEQFF. Written as DNA, the CDR3 is TGTGCCATTGGACTCCGGTTCGATGAGCAGTTCTTC.